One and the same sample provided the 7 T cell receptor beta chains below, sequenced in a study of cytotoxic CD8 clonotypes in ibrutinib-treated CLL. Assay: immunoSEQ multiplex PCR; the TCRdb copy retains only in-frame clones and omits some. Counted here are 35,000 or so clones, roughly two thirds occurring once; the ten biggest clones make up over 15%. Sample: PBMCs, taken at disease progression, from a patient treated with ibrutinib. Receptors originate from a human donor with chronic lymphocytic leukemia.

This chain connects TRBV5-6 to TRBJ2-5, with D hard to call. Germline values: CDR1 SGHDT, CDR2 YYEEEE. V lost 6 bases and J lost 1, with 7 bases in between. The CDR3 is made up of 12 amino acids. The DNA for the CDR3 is TGTGCCAGCACCCAGCTCCAAGAGACCCAGTACTTC. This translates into CASTQLQETQYF.

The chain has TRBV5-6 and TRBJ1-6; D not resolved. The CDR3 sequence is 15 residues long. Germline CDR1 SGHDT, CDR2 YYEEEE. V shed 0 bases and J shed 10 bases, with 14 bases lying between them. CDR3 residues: CASSLGASQGSPLHF. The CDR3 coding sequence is TGTGCCAGCAGCTTGGGGGCAAGTCAAGGGTCACCCCTCCACTTT.

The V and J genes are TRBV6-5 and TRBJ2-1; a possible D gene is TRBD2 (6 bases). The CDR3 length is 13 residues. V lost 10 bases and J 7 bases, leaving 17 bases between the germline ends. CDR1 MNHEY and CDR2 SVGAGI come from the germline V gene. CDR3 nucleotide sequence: TGTGCCACGAACGAGCTGGGGGGAAATGAGCAGTTCTTC. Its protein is CATNELGGNEQFF.

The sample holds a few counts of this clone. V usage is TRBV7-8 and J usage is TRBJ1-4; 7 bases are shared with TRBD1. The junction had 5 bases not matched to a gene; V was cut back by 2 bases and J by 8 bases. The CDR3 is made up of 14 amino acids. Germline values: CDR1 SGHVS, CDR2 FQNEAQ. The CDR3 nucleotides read TGTGCCAGCAGCTTAAGCCAGGGGGGAGAAAAACTGTTTTTT. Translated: CASSLSQGGEKLFF.

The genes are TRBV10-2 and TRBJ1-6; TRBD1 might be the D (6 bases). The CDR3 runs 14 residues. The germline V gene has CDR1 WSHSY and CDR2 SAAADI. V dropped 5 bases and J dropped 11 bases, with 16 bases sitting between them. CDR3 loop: CASSSTGEIPPLHF. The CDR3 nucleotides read TGCGCCAGCAGTTCGACAGGAGAGATTCCACCCCTCCACTTT.

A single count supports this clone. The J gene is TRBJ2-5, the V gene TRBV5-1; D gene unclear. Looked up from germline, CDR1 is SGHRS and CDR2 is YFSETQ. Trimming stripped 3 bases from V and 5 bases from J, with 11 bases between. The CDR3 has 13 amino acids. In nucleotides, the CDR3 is TGCGCCAGCAGCTCCGGTCAAGGGGAGACCCAGTACTTC. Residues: CASSSGQGETQYF. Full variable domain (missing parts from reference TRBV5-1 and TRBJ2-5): KAGVTQTPRYLIKTRGQQVTLSCSPISGHRSVSWYQQTPGQGLQFLFEYFSETQRNKGNFPGRFSGRQFSNSRSEMNVSTLELGDSALYLCASSSGQGETQYFGPGTRLLVL.

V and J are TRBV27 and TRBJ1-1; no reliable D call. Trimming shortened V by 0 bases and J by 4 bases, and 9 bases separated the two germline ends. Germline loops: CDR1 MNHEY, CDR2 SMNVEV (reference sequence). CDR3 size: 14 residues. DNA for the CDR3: TGTGCCAGCAGTTTATCAGGGCAGGTCACTGAAGCTTTCTTT. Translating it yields CASSLSGQVTEAFF.